A single sample gave rise to the 31 T cell receptor beta chains below, sequenced in a study of T cell responses to AZD1222 COVID-19 vaccine. Libraries were prepared by immunoSEQ multiplex PCR; TCRdb keeps only in-frame clonotypes and omits some of them. The table shows 70,000 to 90,000 clones, with around 86% occurring only once. The specimen comprised peripheral blood, sampled 28 days after the second AZD1222 dose. The source of these receptors is an adult who received the AZD1222 COVID-19 vaccine.

The chain employs TRBV6-1 and TRBJ1-1; no definite D call. Germline V lookup: CDR1 MNHNS, CDR2 SASEGT. Trimming took 1 base from V and 6 from J, leaving 12 bases between them. CDR3 length: 14 amino acids. The DNA for the CDR3 is TGTGCCAGCAGTGAAGGGAATTACGTTGCTGAAGCTTTCTTT. This encodes CASSEGNYVAEAFF.

The chain carries TRBV7-9 and TRBJ2-7; D remains ambiguous. Trimming removed 0 bases at V and 0 bases at J, with 6 bases between. Germline V gene data show CDR1 as SEHNR and CDR2 as FQNEAQ (reference sequence). The CDR3 extends over 14 amino acids. DNA for the CDR3: TGTGCCAGCAGCTTAGCTAGCCTCTCCTACGAGCAGTACTTC. It is translated as CASSLASLSYEQYF. Complete variable domain (other parts from reference TRBV7-9 and TRBJ2-7): DTGVSQNPRHKITKRGQNVTFRCDPISEHNRLYWYRQTLGQGPEFLTYFQNEAQLEKSRLLSDRFSAERPKGSFSTLEIQRTEQGDSAMYLCASSLASLSYEQYFGPGTRLTVT.

V gene TRBV14 combines with J gene TRBJ1-1; no reliable D call. The CDR3 is made up of 12 amino acids. CDR1 is SGHDN and CDR2 is FVKESK in the germline V gene. Trimming left V 3 bases short and J 5 bases short, with 7 bases between. DNA for the CDR3: TGTGCCAGCAGCCAGGGGTATACTGAAGCTTTCTTT. Protein sequence: CASSQGYTEAFF.

This rearrangement joins TRBV7-2 to TRBJ1-2, with 10 positions matching TRBD1. V lost 5 bases and J lost 4; bases outside the gene matches: 10. There are 16 residues in the CDR3. The germline V gene encodes CDR1 SGHTA and CDR2 FQGNSA. CDR3 loop: CASSQRSGTGVYGYTF. The CDR3 DNA reads TGTGCCAGCAGCCAACGCTCCGGGACAGGGGTCTATGGCTACACCTTC.

This chain connects TRBV5-1 to TRBJ2-5; D is perhaps TRBD1 or TRBD2 (5 bases each). The germline CDR1 and CDR2 sequences are SGHRS and YFSETQ. The CDR3 is 14 amino acids. The V and J ends lost 4 bases and 4 bases respectively, with 14 bases between them. The CDR3 reads CASSRQTGAETQYF. The CDR3, as DNA: TGCGCCAGCAGCCGTCAGACCGGGGCAGAGACCCAGTACTTC.

The rearrangement joins TRBV30 to TRBJ1-6; no firm D call. This CDR3 is 13 amino acids long. Deletions cut 0 bases from V and 11 bases from J, with 11 bases between. Germline values: CDR1 GTSNPN, CDR2 SVGIG (reference sequence). CDR3 protein: CAWSVTVSPPLHF. The CDR3 nucleotides are TGTGCCTGGAGTGTTACGGTCTCGCCACCCCTCCACTTT.

The rearrangement joins TRBV28 to TRBJ1-2; D gene uncertain. The germline gives CDR1 MDHEN, CDR2 SYDVKM. V was cut by 6 bases and J by 2 bases, with 7 bases left in between. The CDR3 is 12 amino acids. The CDR3 DNA is TGTGCCAGCAGCCCCGGGAACTATGGCTACACCTTC. Protein sequence: CASSPGNYGYTF.

V usage is TRBV5-4 and J usage is TRBJ1-4, with a tentative D call TRBD1 (6 bases). CDR3 length: 16 amino acids. The germline gives CDR1 SGHNT, CDR2 YYREEE (reference sequence). Trimming removed 0 bases from V and 8 bases from J, with 17 bases in between. Here the CDR3 reads CASSLAAGAQREKLFF. DNA for the CDR3: TGTGCCAGCAGCTTGGCCGCGGGGGCGCAACGGGAAAAACTGTTTTTT.

The rearrangement uses TRBV9 and TRBJ2-2; 7 bases map to TRBD2. Losses at the gene ends were 0 bases for V and 7 bases for J; bases not matched to a gene: 9. This CDR3 spans 16 amino acids. Germline V gives CDR1 SGDLS, CDR2 YYNGEE. CDR3: CASSVAAGIRGGELFF. Here the CDR3 DNA reads TGTGCCAGCAGCGTAGCAGCGGGGATTAGGGGCGGGGAGCTGTTTTTT.

The V gene is TRBV7-9, the J gene TRBJ2-2, with a possible D match to TRBD1 (6 bases). This CDR3 contains 17 residues. Germline-derived CDR1 and CDR2 are SEHNR and FQNEAQ (reference sequence). Trimming pared 0 bases from V and 4 bases from J, leaving 15 bases between. For the CDR3, the DNA is TGTGCCAGCAGCTTAGCCCCCCTGGGCAGGGGCACCGGGGAGCTGTTTTTT. Translation gives CASSLAPLGRGTGELFF.

V and J are TRBV5-5 and TRBJ2-1; 8 nucleotides match TRBD2. Germline assignment: CDR1 SGHKS and CDR2 YYEKEE (reference sequence). The CDR3 runs to 13 residues. Trimming cost V 6 bases and J 8 bases; bases outside gene matches: 7. The CDR3 sequence is CASTNGGAYEQFF. The CDR3 DNA is TGTGCCAGCACTAACGGGGGGGCGTATGAGCAGTTCTTC.

This clone has only one observation. This CDR3 reads CASSISGRQMKSLFF. In nucleotides, the CDR3 is TGTGCCAGTAGTATTTCGGGCAGGCAAATGAAATCACTGTTTTTT. The rearrangement joins TRBV19 to TRBJ1-4, with no clear D. Trimming took 3 bases from V and 13 from J, leaving 21 bases between them. Germline V gene sequence: CDR1 LNHDA, CDR2 SQIVND (reference sequence). There are 15 residues in the CDR3.

The rearrangement uses TRBV6-5 and TRBJ1-2, with D uncertain. The germline V gene encodes CDR1 MNHEY and CDR2 SVGAGI. This CDR3 contains 14 residues. V was pared by 11 bases and J by 4 bases, with 20 bases between. The CDR3 nucleotides read TGTGCCGCATCCGCCGGCTGGGGAGGCTATGGCTACACCTTC. Amino acids: CAASAGWGGYGYTF.

This chain connects TRBV15 to TRBJ1-2; no clear D gene. The germline V gene has CDR1 LNHNV and CDR2 YYDKDF (reference sequence). The V end lost 3 bases, the J end lost 3 bases, and 8 bases lay between the germline ends. CDR3 size: 13 residues. The CDR3 region is CATSSTDYYGYTF. CDR3 DNA: TGTGCCACCAGCAGCACCGACTACTATGGCTACACCTTC.

The chain has TRBV2 and TRBJ1-1; maybe TRBD1 (6 bases). From germline, CDR1 is SNHLY and CDR2 FYNNEI. V dropped 4 bases and J dropped 8 bases, with 14 bases sitting between them. This CDR3 has 13 amino acids. The CDR3 nucleotides are TGTGCCAGCAGTGGGACAGCGGGGGAGGAAGCTTTCTTT. Protein product: CASSGTAGEEAFF.

This rearrangement joins TRBV10-3 to TRBJ1-3; tentative D call: TRBD1 (5 bases). The CDR3 length is 14 residues. Trimming stripped 2 bases from V and 4 bases from J, with 9 bases between. Germline V lookup: CDR1 ENHRY, CDR2 SYGVKD. The CDR3 DNA follows: TGTGCCATCAGTGAGGGGACTGAAGGAAACACCATATATTTT. Protein sequence: CAISEGTEGNTIYF.

The V gene is TRBV5-8, the J gene TRBJ2-5, with a weak D call TRBD2 (6 bases). Germline V CDR1 and CDR2: SGHTS, YDEGEE. This CDR3 comprises 14 residues. V was cut by 7 bases and J by 1 base, with 14 bases left in between. CDR3 protein: CASFTRGTQETQYF. DNA of the CDR3: TGTGCCAGCTTTACTCGGGGGACCCAAGAGACCCAGTACTTC.

The rearrangement uses TRBV30 and TRBJ2-7; D uncertain. Between the trimmed V and J ends, which lost 0 bases and 2 bases, there was a span of 8 bases. Germline V gene data show CDR1 as GTSNPN and CDR2 as SVGIG (reference sequence). The CDR3 sequence is 13 residues long. CDR3 bases: TGTGCCTGGAGTGTAGCCGGCACCTACGAGCAGTACTTC. It specifies CAWSVAGTYEQYF.

The chain links TRBV6-5 to TRBJ2-7, with no clear D. The CDR3 extends over 12 amino acids. The V gene lost 4 bases and the J gene lost 3 bases, with 7 bases spanning the gap. CDR1 and CDR2 (germline): MNHEY, SVGAGI. The CDR3 region has the DNA TGTGCCAGCAGTTCGTTTCTCTACGAGCAGTACTTC. Encoded protein: CASSSFLYEQYF.

This chain joins TRBV5-1 and TRBJ1-6; 7 positions agree with TRBD1. Germline V CDR1 and CDR2: SGHRS, YFSETQ. V lost 2 bases to trimming and J lost 7 bases; unmatched junction nucleotides: 6. The CDR3 length is 15 residues. CDR3 bases: TGCGCCAGCAGCTTAACGACAGGGTTCAATTCACCCCTCCACTTT. Translation gives CASSLTTGFNSPLHF.

The rearrangement joins TRBV29-1 to TRBJ2-5, with a possible D match to TRBD2 (6 bases). The CDR3 loop spans 13 amino acids. Germline V gives CDR1 SQVTM, CDR2 ANQGSEA. V was pared by 6 bases and J by 7 bases, with 18 bases between. CDR3 DNA sequence: TGCAGCGTCCCCTCCGGAGGTAGCGGGACCCAGTACTTC. It encodes CSVPSGGSGTQYF.

The chain joins TRBV14 to TRBJ1-6, with D perhaps TRBD1 (5 bases). Germline values: CDR1 SGHDN, CDR2 FVKESK. This CDR3 region has 16 residues. The V end was cut by 3 bases, the J end by 6 bases, with 15 bases between. CDR3 protein: CASSHQNGGSNSPLHF. Here the CDR3 DNA reads TGTGCCAGCAGCCACCAAAACGGGGGAAGTAATTCACCCCTCCACTTT.

This chain connects TRBV6-5 to TRBJ2-7; 7 bases map to TRBD1. The germline V gene encodes CDR1 MNHEY and CDR2 SVGAGI. The CDR3 is made up of 15 amino acids. Trimming took 6 bases from V and 3 from J; bases not matched to a gene: 11. CDR3 region: CASSRTTGHRYEQYF. The CDR3 DNA is TGTGCCAGCAGCCGAACGACAGGGCACCGCTACGAGCAGTACTTC.

The chain has TRBV6-2 or TRBV6-3 and TRBJ1-2; D gene uncertain. CDR1 is MNHEY and CDR2 is SVGEGT in the germline V gene. CDR3 size: 14 residues. Trimming took 2 bases from V and 1 from J, leaving 8 bases between them. CDR3 coding DNA: TGTGCCAGCAGTTACCCCCCGCTTAACTATGGCTACACCTTC. This codes for CASSYPPLNYGYTF.

The V gene is TRBV7-6, the J gene TRBJ2-7, with D perhaps matching TRBD2 (6 bases). The germline CDR1 and CDR2 sequences are SGHVS and FNYEAQ. V lost 1 base to trimming and J lost 3 bases, with 13 bases between them. The CDR3 has 15 amino acids. The CDR3 DNA is TGTGCCAGCAGCTTAGGCGGGGTGAGTTACTACGAGCAGTACTTC. This encodes CASSLGGVSYYEQYF.

The rearrangement links TRBV30 to TRBJ1-1, with 8 bases fitting TRBD1. The CDR3 contains 13 residues. Germline lookup yields CDR1 GTSNPN and CDR2 SVGIG (reference sequence). V was clipped by 8 bases and J by 0 bases; unmatched bases: 5. CDR3 nucleotide sequence: TGTGCCCGCTGGGACAGGATGAACACTGAAGCTTTCTTT. Translation: CARWDRMNTEAFF.

The sample holds one count of this clone. The V call is TRBV21-1, the J call TRBJ2-7. TRBV21-1 is noted as a pseudogene. The CDR3 spans 15 residues. CDR3 bases: TGTGCCAGCAGCAAAGAGGGAAAAGGCCACTACGAGCAGTACTTC. Residues: CASSKEGKGHYEQYF.

The CDR3 coding sequence is TGCAGCGTTGATACAGGCAGCTACGAGCAGTACTTC. Translation: CSVDTGSYEQYF. V usage is TRBV29-1 and J usage is TRBJ2-7, with a possible D match to TRBD1 (5 bases). The CDR3 consists of 12 residues. Germline V gene lookup returns CDR1 SQVTM and CDR2 ANQGSEA. The V and J ends lost 3 bases and 3 bases respectively, with 9 bases between them.

V is TRBV27 and J is TRBJ2-3, with unresolved D. The CDR3 length is 13 residues. From germline, CDR1 is MNHEY and CDR2 SMNVEV (reference sequence). V dropped 5 bases and J dropped 5 bases, with 11 bases sitting between them. In DNA, the CDR3 is TGTGCCAGCAGTATGCTTCTCCAAGATACGCAGTATTTT. Encoded protein: CASSMLLQDTQYF.

CDR3 protein: CASSPNPGTGENEKLFF. CDR3 DNA: TGTGCCAGTAGTCCAAACCCAGGGACAGGCGAGAATGAAAAACTGTTTTTT. V is TRBV19 and J is TRBJ1-4; 8 bases are a match to TRBD1. Germline CDR1 LNHDA, CDR2 SQIVND (reference sequence). The CDR3 loop spans 17 amino acids. The V segment lost 5 bases and the J segment 5 bases; nucleotides outside the gene matches: 13.

The rearrangement joins TRBV5-5 to TRBJ2-3; the D gene is possibly TRBD2 (5 bases). Germline V lookup: CDR1 SGHKS, CDR2 YYEKEE (reference sequence). The CDR3 contains 14 residues. Between the trimmed V and J ends, which lost 1 base and 0 bases, there was a span of 6 bases. CDR3 nucleotide sequence: TGTGCCAGCAGCTTGCCGGGAAGCACAGATACGCAGTATTTT. Translation: CASSLPGSTDTQYF.